The rows below give T cell receptor beta chains drawn from one sample of a study of blood T cell repertoires in COVID-19. Sequencing used immunoSEQ multiplex PCR; TCRdb keeps in-frame clones, though not all of them. Among 150,000 to 200,000 clones, approximately 80% were seen once, and the ten largest hold approximately 5.3%. Specimen: PBMCs or T cells enriched from blood (not recorded which). The receptors come from a man between 65 and 79 years old who had been exposed to COVID-19. The CDR3 runs from the conserved cysteine through the conserved F or W. The order of the fields is V gene, clone size, J gene, D gene, CDR3 DNA, CDR3 protein. D genes are given only for firm matches. Rows give clone size only sometimes, using once, few, many, or a class for an expanded clone.

v_call: TRBV12-5
clone_size: -
j_call: TRBJ2-1
d_call: -
cdr3_nt: TGTGCTAGTGGTTCCTATGAGCGGGATGAGCAGTTCTTC
cdr3_aa: CASGSYERDEQFF

v_call: TRBV20-1
clone_size: -
j_call: TRBJ2-6
d_call: -
cdr3_nt: TGCAGTGCTTATGGGGCCAACGTCCTGACTTTC
cdr3_aa: CSAYGANVLTF

v_call: TRBV6-5
clone_size: -
j_call: TRBJ1-2
d_call: -
cdr3_nt: TGTGCCAGCATAGGGGCGGAGGGCTCTGGCTACACCTTC
cdr3_aa: CASIGAEGSGYTF

v_call: TRBV11-2
clone_size: few
j_call: TRBJ1-1
d_call: -
cdr3_nt: TGTGCCAGCAGCTTAGATGTCGGCGGTAGCACTGAAGCTTTCTTT
cdr3_aa: CASSLDVGGSTEAFF

v_call: TRBV18
clone_size: few
j_call: TRBJ2-1
d_call: TRBD1
cdr3_nt: TGTGCCAGCTCAAAGGGACAGGGGTCGAACAATGAGCAGTTCTTC
cdr3_aa: CASSKGQGSNNEQFF

v_call: TRBV11-3
clone_size: -
j_call: TRBJ2-7
d_call: TRBD1
cdr3_nt: TGTGCCAGCAGCCTAGGACAGGGAAACAAGCAGTACTTC
cdr3_aa: CASSLGQGNKQYF

v_call: TRBV4-1
clone_size: -
j_call: TRBJ2-1
d_call: -
cdr3_nt: TGCGCCAGCAGCCAAGTGGCGGGACGCAGTATTGACAATGAGCAGTTCTTC
cdr3_aa: CASSQVAGRSIDNEQFF

v_call: TRBV7-2
clone_size: once
j_call: TRBJ2-7
d_call: -
cdr3_nt: TGTGCCAGCAGTTCCCTACAGGGATACGAGCAGTACTTC
cdr3_aa: CASSSLQGYEQYF

v_call: TRBV19
clone_size: few
j_call: TRBJ2-2
d_call: TRBD1
cdr3_nt: TGTGCCAGTAGGAAATCCGGGACAGGGGATACCGGGGAGCTGTTTTTT
cdr3_aa: CASRKSGTGDTGELFF

v_call: TRBV5-1
clone_size: once
j_call: TRBJ2-1
d_call: -
cdr3_nt: TGCGCCAGCAGCTTGCTAGGAGTCAATGAGCAGTTCTTC
cdr3_aa: CASSLLGVNEQFF

v_call: TRBV19
clone_size: -
j_call: TRBJ1-5
d_call: -
cdr3_nt: TGTGCCAGTAGTCCCCCTTTAACAGGTTCCCCTTTGCCCCAGCATTTT
cdr3_aa: CASSPPLTGSPLPQHF

v_call: TRBV7-9
clone_size: -
j_call: TRBJ1-2
d_call: -
cdr3_nt: TGTGCCAGCAGCTTATCCGAGAGTAGCTACACCTTC
cdr3_aa: CASSLSESSYTF

v_call: TRBV7-2
clone_size: -
j_call: TRBJ2-2
d_call: TRBD2
cdr3_nt: TGTGCCAGCAGCTTAGGCGCTAGCGGGAGGGCCGGCGAGCTGTTTTTT
cdr3_aa: CASSLGASGRAGELFF